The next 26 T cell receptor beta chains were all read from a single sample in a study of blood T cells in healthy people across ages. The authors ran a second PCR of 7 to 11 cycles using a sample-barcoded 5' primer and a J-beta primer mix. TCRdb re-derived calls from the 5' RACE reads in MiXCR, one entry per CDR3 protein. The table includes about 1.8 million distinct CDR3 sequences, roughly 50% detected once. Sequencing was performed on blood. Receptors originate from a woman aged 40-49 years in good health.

CDR3 sequence: CASNPTGNQPQHF. In nucleotides, the CDR3 is TGTGCCAGCAACCCGACAGGGAATCAGCCCCAGCATTTT. The V call is TRBV6-2 or TRBV6-3, the J call TRBJ1-5; 7 bases fit TRBD1. The CDR3 covers 13 residues. Trimming at V came to 7 bases and at J to 4 bases, leaving 4 bases not matched to a gene. Per germline, CDR1 MNHEY and CDR2 SVGEGT.

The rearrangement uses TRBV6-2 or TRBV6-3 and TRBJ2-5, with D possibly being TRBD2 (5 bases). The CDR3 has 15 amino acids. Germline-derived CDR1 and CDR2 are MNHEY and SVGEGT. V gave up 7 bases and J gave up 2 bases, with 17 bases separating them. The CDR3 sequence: CASTGLSSLQETQYF. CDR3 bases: TGTGCCAGCACCGGACTCAGCAGTTTACAAGAGACCCAGTACTTC.

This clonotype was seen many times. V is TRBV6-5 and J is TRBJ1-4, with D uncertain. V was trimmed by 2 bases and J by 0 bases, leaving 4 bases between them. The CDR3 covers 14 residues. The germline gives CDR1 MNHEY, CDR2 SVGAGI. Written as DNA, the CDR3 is TGTGCCAGCAGTTACAGTGCAACTAATGAAAAACTGTTTTTT. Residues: CASSYSATNEKLFF.

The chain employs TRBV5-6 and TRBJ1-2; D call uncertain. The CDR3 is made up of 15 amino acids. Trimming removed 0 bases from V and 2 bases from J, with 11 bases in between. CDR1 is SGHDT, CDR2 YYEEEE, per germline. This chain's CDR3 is CASSLVRAENYGYTF. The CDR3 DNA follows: TGTGCCAGCAGCTTGGTTAGGGCGGAAAACTATGGCTACACCTTC.

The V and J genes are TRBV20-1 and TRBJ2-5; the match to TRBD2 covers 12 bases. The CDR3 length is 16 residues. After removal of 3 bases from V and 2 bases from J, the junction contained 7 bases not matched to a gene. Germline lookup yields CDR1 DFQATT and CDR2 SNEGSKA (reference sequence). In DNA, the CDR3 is TGCAGTGCTAGTCCCCTAGCGGGGGGGGTACAAGAGACCCAGTACTTC. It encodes CSASPLAGGVQETQYF.

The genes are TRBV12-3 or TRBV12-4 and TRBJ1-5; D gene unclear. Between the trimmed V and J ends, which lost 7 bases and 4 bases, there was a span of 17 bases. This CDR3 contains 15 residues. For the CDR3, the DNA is TGTGCCAGCAAGATGTCTCCGGAACTTAATCAGCCCCAGCATTTT. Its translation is CASKMSPELNQPQHF.

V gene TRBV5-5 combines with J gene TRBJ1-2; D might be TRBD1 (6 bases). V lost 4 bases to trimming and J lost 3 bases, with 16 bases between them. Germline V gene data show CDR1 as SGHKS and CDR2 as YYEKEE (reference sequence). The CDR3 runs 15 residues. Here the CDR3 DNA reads TGTGCCAGCAGCGGCGGGGGCGGCTCCCACTATGGCTACACCTTC. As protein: CASSGGGGSHYGYTF.

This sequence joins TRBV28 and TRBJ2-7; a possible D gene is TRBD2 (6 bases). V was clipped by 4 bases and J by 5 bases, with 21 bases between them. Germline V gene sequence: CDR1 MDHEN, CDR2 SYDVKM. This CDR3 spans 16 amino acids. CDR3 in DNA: TGTGCCAGCAGTTCGTCCGGTGGAGGGGAGAATGACGAGCAGTACTTC. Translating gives CASSSSGGGENDEQYF.

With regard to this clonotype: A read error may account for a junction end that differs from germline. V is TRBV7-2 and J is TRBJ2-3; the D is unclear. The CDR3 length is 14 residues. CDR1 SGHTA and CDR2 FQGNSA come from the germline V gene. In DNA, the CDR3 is TGTGCCAACAGCTTAGAAACTTTCACAGATACGCAGTATTTT. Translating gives CANSLETFTDTQYF.

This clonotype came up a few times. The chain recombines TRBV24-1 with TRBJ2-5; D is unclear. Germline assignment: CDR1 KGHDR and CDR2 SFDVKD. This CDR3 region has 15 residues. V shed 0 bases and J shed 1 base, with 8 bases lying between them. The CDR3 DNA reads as TGTGCCACCAGTGATTTGTTGTCCGGCCAAGAGACCCAGTACTTC. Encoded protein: CATSDLLSGQETQYF.

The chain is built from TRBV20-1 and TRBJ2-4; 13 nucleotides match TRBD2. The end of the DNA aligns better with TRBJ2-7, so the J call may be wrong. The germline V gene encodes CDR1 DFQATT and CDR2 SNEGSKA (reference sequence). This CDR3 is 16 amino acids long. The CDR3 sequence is CSARDDRLAGGYEQYF. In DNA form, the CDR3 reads TGCAGTGCTAGAGATGATCGACTAGCGGGGGGCTACGAGCAGTACTTC.

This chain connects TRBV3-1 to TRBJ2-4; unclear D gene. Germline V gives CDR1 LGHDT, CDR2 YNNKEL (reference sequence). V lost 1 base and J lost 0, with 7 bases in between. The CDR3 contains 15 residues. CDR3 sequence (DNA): TGTGCCAGCAGCCAAGCCGACGGAGCCAAAAACATTCAGTACTTC. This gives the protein CASSQADGAKNIQYF. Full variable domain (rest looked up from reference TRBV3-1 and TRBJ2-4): DTAVSQTPKYLVTQMGNDKSIKCEQNLGHDTMYWYKQDSKKFLKIMFSYNNKELIINETVPNRFSPKSPDKAHLNLHINSLELGDSAVYFCASSQADGAKNIQYFGAGTRLSVL.

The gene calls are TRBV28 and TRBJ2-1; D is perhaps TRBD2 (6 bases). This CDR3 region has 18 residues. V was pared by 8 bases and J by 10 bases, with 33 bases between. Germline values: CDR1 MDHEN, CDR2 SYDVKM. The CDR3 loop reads CASLLWDSNPPSEEEQFF. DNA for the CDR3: TGTGCCAGCCTCTTGTGGGACTCCAATCCCCCCTCGGAAGAGGAGCAGTTCTTC.

CDR3 sequence: CSAWTTAHSEKLFF. The CDR3 DNA is TGCAGTGCTTGGACGACGGCTCACTCAGAAAAACTGTTTTTT. V is TRBV20-1 and J is TRBJ1-4; D not certain. This CDR3 has 14 residues. V lost 5 bases, J lost 8 bases, and 18 bases lay in between. Germline V lookup: CDR1 DFQATT, CDR2 SNEGSKA (reference sequence).

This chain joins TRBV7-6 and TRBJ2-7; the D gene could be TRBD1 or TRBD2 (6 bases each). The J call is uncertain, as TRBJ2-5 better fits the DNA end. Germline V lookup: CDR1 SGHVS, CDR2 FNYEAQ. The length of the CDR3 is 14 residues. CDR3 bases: TGTGCCAGCAGCTCGGACAGCGAGCGGGCGACCCAGTACTTC. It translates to CASSSDSERATQYF.

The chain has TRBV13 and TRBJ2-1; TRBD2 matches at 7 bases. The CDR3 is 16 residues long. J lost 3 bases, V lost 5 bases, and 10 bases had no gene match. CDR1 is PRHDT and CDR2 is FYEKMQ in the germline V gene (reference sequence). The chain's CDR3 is CASSPEAGQHYNEQFF. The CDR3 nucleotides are TGTGCCAGCAGCCCCGAAGCGGGGCAACACTACAATGAGCAGTTCTTC.

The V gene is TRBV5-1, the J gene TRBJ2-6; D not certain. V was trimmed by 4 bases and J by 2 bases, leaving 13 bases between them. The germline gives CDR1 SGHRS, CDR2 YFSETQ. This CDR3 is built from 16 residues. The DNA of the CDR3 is TGCGCCAGCAGCGAAGAAGAGCAGACTGGGGCCAACGTCCTGACTTTC. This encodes CASSEEEQTGANVLTF.

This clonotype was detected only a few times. CDR3 nucleotide sequence: TGCAGTGCTGTTCCGGGACAGGGTAACGGTTCACCCCTCCACTTT. Its translation: CSAVPGQGNGSPLHF. The V call is TRBV20-1, the J call TRBJ1-6, with 9 bases lining up with TRBD1. From germline, CDR1 is DFQATT and CDR2 SNEGSKA (reference sequence). The CDR3 length is 15 residues. With V trimmed by 5 bases and J by 9 bases, 11 bases remained unmatched.

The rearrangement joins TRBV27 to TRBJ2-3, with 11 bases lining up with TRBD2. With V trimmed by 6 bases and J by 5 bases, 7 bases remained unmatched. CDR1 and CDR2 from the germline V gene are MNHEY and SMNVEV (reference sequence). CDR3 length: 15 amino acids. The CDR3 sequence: CASSLSGGEGDTQYF. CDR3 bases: TGTGCCAGCAGCCTTAGCGGGGGGGAAGGAGATACGCAGTATTTT.

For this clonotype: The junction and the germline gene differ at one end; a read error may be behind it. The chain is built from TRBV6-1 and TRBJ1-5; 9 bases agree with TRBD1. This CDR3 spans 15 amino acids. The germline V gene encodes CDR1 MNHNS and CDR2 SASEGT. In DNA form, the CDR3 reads TGTGCCAGCAGCGAAGGGGACAGGGATAATCAGCCCCAGCATTTT. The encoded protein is CASSEGDRDNQPQHF.

The CDR3 is CASSYSDAGGPWETQYF. The CDR3 DNA reads as TGTGCCAGCAGTTACTCAGACGCAGGGGGCCCTTGGGAGACCCAGTACTTC. The V gene is TRBV6-6, the J gene TRBJ2-7; 8 bases fit TRBD1. The better agreement between TRBJ2-5 and the DNA end casts doubt on the J call. Germline CDR1 reads MNHNY; CDR2 reads SVGAGI (reference sequence). This CDR3 comprises 17 residues.

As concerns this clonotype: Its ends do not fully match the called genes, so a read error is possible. In nucleotides, the CDR3 is TGTGCCAGCAGCTTAACAGAGAGCACAGATAGGCAGTATTTT. Translated: CASSLTESTDRQYF. The chain has TRBV7-3 and TRBJ2-3; D is unclear. The CDR3 has 14 amino acids. Germline V gene sequence: CDR1 SGHTA, CDR2 FQGTGA.

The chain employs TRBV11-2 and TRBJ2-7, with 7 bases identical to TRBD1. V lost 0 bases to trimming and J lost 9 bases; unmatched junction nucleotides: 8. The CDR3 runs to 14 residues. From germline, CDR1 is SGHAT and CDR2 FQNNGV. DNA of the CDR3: TGTGCCAGCAGCTTAGATGAGGGGGCATGGCGGCAGTACTTC. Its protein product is CASSLDEGAWRQYF.

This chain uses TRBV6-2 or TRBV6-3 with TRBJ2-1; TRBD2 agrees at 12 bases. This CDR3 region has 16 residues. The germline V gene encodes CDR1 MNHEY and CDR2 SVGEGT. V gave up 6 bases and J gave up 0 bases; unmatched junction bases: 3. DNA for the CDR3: TGTGCCAGCAGGCTAGCGGGGGGGAACTCCTACAATGAGCAGTTCTTC. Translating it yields CASRLAGGNSYNEQFF.

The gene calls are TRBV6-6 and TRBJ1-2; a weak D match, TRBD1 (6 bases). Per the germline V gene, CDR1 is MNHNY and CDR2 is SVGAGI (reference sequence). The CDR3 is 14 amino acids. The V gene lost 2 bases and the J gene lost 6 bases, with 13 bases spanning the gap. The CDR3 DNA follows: TGTGCCAGCAGTTACGATGGACAGTTTAATGGCTACACCTTC. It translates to CASSYDGQFNGYTF.

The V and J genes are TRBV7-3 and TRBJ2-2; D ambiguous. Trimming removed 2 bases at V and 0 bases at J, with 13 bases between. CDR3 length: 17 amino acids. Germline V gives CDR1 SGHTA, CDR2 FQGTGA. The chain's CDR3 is CASSLVHLGTNTGELFF. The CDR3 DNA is TGTGCCAGCAGCTTAGTCCATCTTGGGACGAACACCGGGGAGCTGTTTTTT.